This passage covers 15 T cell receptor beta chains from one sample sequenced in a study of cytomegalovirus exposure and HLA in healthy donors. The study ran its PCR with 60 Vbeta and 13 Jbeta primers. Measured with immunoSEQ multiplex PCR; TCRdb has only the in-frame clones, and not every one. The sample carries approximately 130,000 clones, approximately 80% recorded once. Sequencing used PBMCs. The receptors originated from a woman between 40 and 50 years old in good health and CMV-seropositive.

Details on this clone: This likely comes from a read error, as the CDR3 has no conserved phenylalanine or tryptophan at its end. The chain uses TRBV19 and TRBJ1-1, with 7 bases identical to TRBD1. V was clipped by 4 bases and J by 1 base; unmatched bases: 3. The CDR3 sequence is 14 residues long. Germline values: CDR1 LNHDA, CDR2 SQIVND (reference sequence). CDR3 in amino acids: CASSNDRANTEAFV. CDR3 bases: TGTGCCAGTAGTAACGACAGGGCGAACACTGAAGCTTTCGTT.

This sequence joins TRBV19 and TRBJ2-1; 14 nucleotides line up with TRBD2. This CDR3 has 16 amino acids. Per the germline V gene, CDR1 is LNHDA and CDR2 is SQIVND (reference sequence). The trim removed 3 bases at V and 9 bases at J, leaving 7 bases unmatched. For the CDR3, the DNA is TGTGCCAGTAGTATCACCACGGGACTAGCGGGAGTTGAGCAGTTCTTC. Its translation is CASSITTGLAGVEQFF.

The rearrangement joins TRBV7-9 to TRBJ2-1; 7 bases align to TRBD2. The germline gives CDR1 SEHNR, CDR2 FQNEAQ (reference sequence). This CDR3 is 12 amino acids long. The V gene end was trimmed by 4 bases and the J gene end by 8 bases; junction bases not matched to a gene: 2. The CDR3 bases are TGTGCCAGCAGCTCTCTAGCGGATGAGCAGTTCTTC. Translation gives CASSSLADEQFF.

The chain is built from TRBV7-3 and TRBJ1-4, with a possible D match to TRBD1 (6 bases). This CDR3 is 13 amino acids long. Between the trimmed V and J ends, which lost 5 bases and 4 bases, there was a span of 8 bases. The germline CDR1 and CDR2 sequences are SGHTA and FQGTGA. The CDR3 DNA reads TGTGCCAGCAGCCAGGGGAATAATGAAAAACTGTTTTTT. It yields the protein CASSQGNNEKLFF.

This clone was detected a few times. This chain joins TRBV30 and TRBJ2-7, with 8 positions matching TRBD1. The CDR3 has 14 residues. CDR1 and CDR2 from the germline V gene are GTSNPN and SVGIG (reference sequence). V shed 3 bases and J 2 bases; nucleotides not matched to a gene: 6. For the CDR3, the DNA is TGTGCCTGGAGGAGGACAGGGATACCCTACGAGCAGTACTTC. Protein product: CAWRRTGIPYEQYF.

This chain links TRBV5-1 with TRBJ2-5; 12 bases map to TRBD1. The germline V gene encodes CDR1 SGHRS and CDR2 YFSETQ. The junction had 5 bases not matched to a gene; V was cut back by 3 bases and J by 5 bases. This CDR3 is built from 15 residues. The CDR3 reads CASSSGQGAGETQYF. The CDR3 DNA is TGCGCCAGCAGCTCGGGACAGGGGGCAGGGGAGACCCAGTACTTC.

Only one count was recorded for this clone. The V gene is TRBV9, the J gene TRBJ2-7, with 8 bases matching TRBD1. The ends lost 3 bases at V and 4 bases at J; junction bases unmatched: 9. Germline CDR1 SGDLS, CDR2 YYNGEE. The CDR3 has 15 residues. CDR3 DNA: TGTGCCAGCAGCGCTGGACAGGGTGAGCTATACGAGCAGTACTTC. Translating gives CASSAGQGELYEQYF.

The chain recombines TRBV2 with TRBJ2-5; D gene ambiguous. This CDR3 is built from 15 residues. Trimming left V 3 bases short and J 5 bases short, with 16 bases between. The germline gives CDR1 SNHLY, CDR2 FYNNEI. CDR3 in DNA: TGTGCCAGCAGTGATCCAAATGAGGCTATGGAGACCCAGTACTTC. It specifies CASSDPNEAMETQYF. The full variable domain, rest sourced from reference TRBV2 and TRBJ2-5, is EPEVTQTPSHQVTQMGQEVILRCVPISNHLYFYWYRQILGQKVEFLVSFYNNEISEKSEIFDDQFSVERPDGSNFTLKIRSTKLEDSAMYFCASSDPNEAMETQYFGPGTRLLVL.

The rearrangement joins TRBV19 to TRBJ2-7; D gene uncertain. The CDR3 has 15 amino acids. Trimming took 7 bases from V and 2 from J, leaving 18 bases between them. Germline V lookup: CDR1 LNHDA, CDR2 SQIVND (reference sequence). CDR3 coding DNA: TGTGCCAGTACCTCTTTCGCCCGCGGAACCTACGAGCAGTACTTC. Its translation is CASTSFARGTYEQYF.

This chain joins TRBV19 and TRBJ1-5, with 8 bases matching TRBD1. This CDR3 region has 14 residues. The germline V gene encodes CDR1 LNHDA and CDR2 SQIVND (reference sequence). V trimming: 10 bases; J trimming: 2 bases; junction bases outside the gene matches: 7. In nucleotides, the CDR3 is TGTGCCACGGACAGGGAGACCCGCAATCAGCCCCAGCATTTT. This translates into CATDRETRNQPQHF.

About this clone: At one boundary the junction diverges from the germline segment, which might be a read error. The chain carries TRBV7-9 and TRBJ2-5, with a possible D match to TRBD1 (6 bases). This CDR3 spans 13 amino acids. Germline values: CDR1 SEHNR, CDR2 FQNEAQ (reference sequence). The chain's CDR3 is CSSSLLQGETQYF. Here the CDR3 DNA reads TGTTCCAGCAGCTTGTTGCAGGGGGAGACCCAGTACTTC.

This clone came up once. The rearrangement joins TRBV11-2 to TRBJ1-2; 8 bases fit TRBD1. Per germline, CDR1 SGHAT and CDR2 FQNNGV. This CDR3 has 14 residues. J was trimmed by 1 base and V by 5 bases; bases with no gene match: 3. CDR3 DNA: TGTGCCAGCAGCGAAGACAGGGGTAACTATGGCTACACCTTC. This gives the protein CASSEDRGNYGYTF.

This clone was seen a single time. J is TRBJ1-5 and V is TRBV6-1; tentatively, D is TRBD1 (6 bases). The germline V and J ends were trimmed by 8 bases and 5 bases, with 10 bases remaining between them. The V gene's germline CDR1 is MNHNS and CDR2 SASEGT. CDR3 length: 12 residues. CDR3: CASGDTYQPQHF. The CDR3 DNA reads TGTGCCAGCGGGGACACCTATCAGCCCCAGCATTTT.

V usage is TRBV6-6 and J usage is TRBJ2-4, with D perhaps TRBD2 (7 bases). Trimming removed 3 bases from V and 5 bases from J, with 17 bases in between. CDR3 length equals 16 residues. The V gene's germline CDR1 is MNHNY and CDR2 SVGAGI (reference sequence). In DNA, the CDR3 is TGTGCCAGCAGTTATGGGGGGGGGCTAGGGGAAAACATTCAGTACTTC. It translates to CASSYGGGLGENIQYF.

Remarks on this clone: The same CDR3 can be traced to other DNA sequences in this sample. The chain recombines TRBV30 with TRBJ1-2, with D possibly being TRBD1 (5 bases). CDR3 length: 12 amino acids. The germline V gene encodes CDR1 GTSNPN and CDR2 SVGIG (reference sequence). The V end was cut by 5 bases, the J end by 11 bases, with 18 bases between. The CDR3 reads CAWAGGGRDYTF. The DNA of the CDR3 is TGTGCCTGGGCGGGGGGAGGCCGCGATTACACCTTC. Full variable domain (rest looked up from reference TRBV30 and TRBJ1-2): SQTIHQWPATLVQPVGSPLSLECTVEGTSNPNLYWYRQAAGRGLQLLFYSVGIGQISSEVPQNLSASRPQDRQFILSSKKLLLSDSGFYLCAWAGGGRDYTFGSGTRLTVV.